The 28 T cell receptor beta chains given below trace back to one sample, sequenced in a study of T cells in Graves' hyperthyroidism and ophthalmopathy. Amplified TCR beta CDR3 regions came from RNA transcripts. TCR CDR3 regions were first amplified by RT-PCR with HTBI primers. In TCRdb, the multiplex PCR reads were re-called with MiXCR into one record per CDR3 protein. This sample carries about 520,000 distinct CDR3 sequences, 24% of them seen once, and the ten largest clones take approximately 11%. The source material was blood. Receptor source: a woman younger than 45 with Graves' ophthalmopathy.

This clonotype occurred a few times. A single base separates this from a much larger clone, so it may be a read error. The rearrangement links TRBV11-2 to TRBJ2-2, with D perhaps assigned TRBD1 or TRBD2 (5 bases each). This CDR3 has 16 amino acids. Per the germline V gene, CDR1 is SGHAT and CDR2 is FQNNGV. CDR3 region: CASSLPGFQNTGELCF. The CDR3 coding sequence is TGTGCCAGCAGCTTACCAGGGTTTCAGAACACCGGGGAGCTGTGTTTT.

This clonotype has at least ten counts. V is TRBV7-9 and J is TRBJ2-7; no clear D gene. Germline V gene sequence: CDR1 SEHNR, CDR2 FQNEAQ (reference sequence). The ends were cut back, 5 bases at V and 6 bases at J, with 8 bases in the middle. The CDR3 extends over 11 amino acids. The CDR3 nucleotides are TGTGCCAGCAGCCATGACCTCGAGCAGTACTTC. Its translation: CASSHDLEQYF.

The V call is TRBV30, the J call TRBJ1-6; D not certain. V shed 4 bases and J shed 4 bases, with 5 bases lying between them. The CDR3 spans 12 residues. Per the germline V gene, CDR1 is GTSNPN and CDR2 is SVGIG (reference sequence). The chain's CDR3 is CAWKVYNSPLHF. Written as DNA, the CDR3 is TGTGCCTGGAAGGTTTATAATTCACCCCTCCACTTT.

This clonotype was counted at least ten times. The V gene is TRBV2, the J gene TRBJ1-5, with D perhaps TRBD1 (5 bases). The CDR3 runs to 14 residues. V lost 4 bases and J 4 bases, leaving 11 bases between the germline ends. CDR1 and CDR2 (germline): SNHLY, FYNNEI. The CDR3 is CASSVTGPNQPQHF. The DNA for the CDR3 is TGTGCCAGCAGTGTAACAGGCCCAAATCAGCCCCAGCATTTT. The whole variable domain, filled in from reference TRBV2 and TRBJ1-5, reads EPEVTQTPSHQVTQMGQEVILRCVPISNHLYFYWYRQILGQKVEFLVSFYNNEISEKSEIFDDQFSVERPDGSNFTLKIRSTKLEDSAMYFCASSVTGPNQPQHFGDGTRLSIL.

The chain combines TRBV9 with TRBJ1-1; 7 nucleotides match TRBD1. This CDR3 is 13 amino acids long. The trim removed 4 bases at V and 11 bases at J, leaving 11 bases unmatched. The germline V gene has CDR1 SGDLS and CDR2 YYNGEE. CDR3 DNA: TGTGCCAGCAGCCCAGGGGGGACAGCTAGGGCTTTCTTT. Encoded protein: CASSPGGTARAFF.

This clonotype has a handful of counts. One junction end does not reproduce the germline sequence, and a read error may be involved. The V gene is TRBV20-1, the J gene TRBJ1-2, with no clear D. Looked up from germline, CDR1 is DFQATT and CDR2 is SNEGSKA (reference sequence). The CDR3 is made up of 13 amino acids. The CDR3 DNA reads as TGCAGTGCTAGACCACTGGGAAACCATGGTTACACCTTC. Amino acids: CSARPLGNHGYTF.

This clonotype was counted ten times or more. J is TRBJ1-1 and V is TRBV7-9; D possibly corresponds to TRBD1 (5 bases). With 5 bases removed from V and 5 bases from J, the gap between germline ends came to 15 bases. The CDR3 spans 14 residues. Germline CDR1 reads SEHNR; CDR2 reads FQNEAQ (reference sequence). The DNA for the CDR3 is TGTGCCAGCAGCCCAATGTCCGGGGGGACTGAAGCTTTCTTT. It specifies CASSPMSGGTEAFF.

Many counts were recorded for this clonotype. The rearrangement links TRBV9 to TRBJ2-5, with D tentatively TRBD2 (5 bases). This CDR3 is 16 amino acids long. CDR1 is SGDLS and CDR2 is YYNGEE in the germline V gene. V gave up 4 bases and J gave up 2 bases, with 18 bases separating them. The CDR3 DNA is TGTGCCAGCAGCAGGGCGGTTGGGAGAGGGCAAGAGACCCAGTACTTC. Protein product: CASSRAVGRGQETQYF.

This clonotype was seen more than once but under ten times. This CDR3 reads CASSKQGFLSSNGYTF. The CDR3 DNA follows: TGTGCCAGCAGTAAACAGGGTTTCCTTTCTTCGAATGGCTACACCTTC. The chain combines TRBV12-3 or TRBV12-4 with TRBJ1-2; possible D gene TRBD1, 6 bases. This CDR3 region has 16 residues. V was shortened by 5 bases and J by 6 bases, with 22 bases between the two germline ends.

The chain recombines TRBV6-1 with TRBJ1-1; D perhaps matches TRBD1 (5 bases). Trimming took off 8 bases at V and 6 bases at J, with 10 bases between the two ends. The CDR3 has 11 amino acids. The germline V gene encodes CDR1 MNHNS and CDR2 SASEGT. CDR3: CASGRGAEAFF. DNA of the CDR3: TGTGCCAGCGGGCGAGGGGCTGAAGCTTTCTTT.

As concerns this clonotype: The junction differs from germline at one of its ends, possibly a read error. The V call is TRBV5-1, the J call TRBJ1-5, with TRBD1 as a possible D gene (5 bases). Looked up from germline, CDR1 is SGHRS and CDR2 is YFSETQ. The CDR3 extends over 15 amino acids. The CDR3 loop is CAISLAGGSNQPQHF. In DNA form, the CDR3 reads TGCGCCATCAGCTTGGCCGGGGGTAGCAATCAGCCCCAGCATTTT.

This clonotype came up many times. The chain employs TRBV18 and TRBJ2-5; D remains unclear. Germline-derived CDR1 and CDR2 are KGHSH and LQKENI. There are 13 residues in the CDR3. Trimming shortened V by 3 bases and J by 5 bases, and 10 bases separated the two germline ends. CDR3 bases: TGTGCCAGCTCACCGGAGTTTCGCGAGACCCAGTACTTC. This encodes CASSPEFRETQYF.

On this clonotype itself: A clone one base away is much larger, so this may be a read error. This chain connects TRBV20-1 to TRBJ2-5; D not certain. Germline values: CDR1 DFQATT, CDR2 SNEGSKA (reference sequence). The CDR3 contains 12 residues. V lost 1 base, J lost 2 bases, and 5 bases lay in between. CDR3 region: CSARVGQETQYF. The CDR3 DNA sequence: TGCAGTGCTAGAGTCGGACAAGAGACCCAGTACTTC.

This clonotype was seen many times. The chain carries TRBV2 and TRBJ1-1; D call uncertain. Germline CDR1 reads SNHLY; CDR2 reads FYNNEI. The CDR3 is made up of 18 amino acids. Trimming took 0 bases from V and 0 from J, leaving 17 bases between them. DNA for the CDR3: TGTGCCAGCAGTGAAGCTCGAATTAGGGCGATCGTGAACACTGAAGCTTTCTTT. It encodes CASSEARIRAIVNTEAFF.

This clonotype was observed a handful of times. The genes are TRBV12-3 or TRBV12-4 and TRBJ1-1; maybe TRBD1 (6 bases). The CDR3 runs to 15 residues. Trimming left V 4 bases short and J 1 base short, with 13 bases between. CDR3 sequence: CASSSTRGANTEAFF. The CDR3 DNA follows: TGTGCCAGCAGTTCCACCCGGGGGGCGAACACTGAAGCTTTCTTT.

The rearrangement links TRBV20-1 to TRBJ1-1; tentative D call: TRBD1 (5 bases). The germline V gene encodes CDR1 DFQATT and CDR2 SNEGSKA (reference sequence). Trimming took 6 bases from V and 10 from J, leaving 15 bases between them. This CDR3 region has 11 residues. CDR3 coding DNA: TGCAGTGCCTGGACACAGCTCAGAGCTTTCTTT. This codes for CSAWTQLRAFF.

The chain recombines TRBV2 with TRBJ1-5; D unresolved. The germline V gene has CDR1 SNHLY and CDR2 FYNNEI. The CDR3 loop spans 12 amino acids. V gave up 5 bases and J gave up 10 bases, with 12 bases separating them. In DNA form, the CDR3 reads TGTGCCAGCAGTATCCGGGGAGGCCCCCAGCATTTT. It translates to CASSIRGGPQHF.

The sample holds many counts of this clonotype. The CDR3 DNA reads as TGTGCCAGCAGTTTATATGGGCCGGAAGAGCAGTACTTC. It is translated as CASSLYGPEEQYF. The chain employs TRBV28 and TRBJ2-7, with D unclear. V lost 1 base, J lost 7 bases, and 11 bases lay in between. Germline assignment: CDR1 MDHEN and CDR2 SYDVKM. The CDR3 has 13 amino acids.

This clonotype was seen a few times. This chain connects TRBV2 to TRBJ2-5; 11 nucleotides match TRBD2. Germline trimming cut 4 bases from V and 4 bases from J; bases unmatched to any gene: 8. The CDR3 loop spans 16 amino acids. Germline V gene data show CDR1 as SNHLY and CDR2 as FYNNEI. CDR3 region: CASSGSGGASIETQYF. The CDR3 coding sequence is TGTGCCAGCAGTGGTAGCGGGGGGGCTTCAATAGAGACCCAGTACTTC.

This chain connects TRBV19 to TRBJ2-3; D gene unclear. Germline-derived CDR1 and CDR2 are LNHDA and SQIVND (reference sequence). V shed 1 base and J shed 4 bases, with 9 bases lying between them. The CDR3 is made up of 14 amino acids. The CDR3 nucleotides read TGTGCCAGTAGTATAGTCGCTATGTCAGATACGCAGTATTTT. Encoded protein: CASSIVAMSDTQYF.

This clonotype has a handful of counts. The chain couples TRBV12-3 or TRBV12-4 to TRBJ1-1; D possibly corresponds to TRBD1 (6 bases). CDR3 length equals 13 residues. V lost 6 bases, J lost 7 bases, and 15 bases lay in between. CDR3 residues: CASSEQGTGEAFF. CDR3 nucleotide sequence: TGTGCCAGCAGCGAACAGGGAACGGGTGAAGCTTTCTTT.

This clonotype was observed many times. V is TRBV20-1 and J is TRBJ2-7, with D perhaps matching TRBD1 (5 bases). This CDR3 comprises 13 residues. CDR1 and CDR2 (germline): DFQATT, SNEGSKA (reference sequence). The V end lost 3 bases, the J end lost 2 bases, and 11 bases lay between the germline ends. CDR3 DNA sequence: TGCAGTGCTAGTAGGGGATTGACCTACGAGCAGTACTTC. Translating gives CSASRGLTYEQYF.

This clonotype was detected only a few times. CDR3 DNA: TGTGCCAGCAGTGGCCGGGACAATCACTCTGGAAACACCATATATTTT. This codes for CASSGRDNHSGNTIYF. J is TRBJ1-3 and V is TRBV6-1; tentative D call: TRBD1 (6 bases). Between the trimmed V and J ends, which lost 4 bases and 0 bases, there was a span of 13 bases. There are 16 residues in the CDR3. From germline, CDR1 is MNHNS and CDR2 SASEGT.

The sample holds many counts of this clonotype. The V call is TRBV6-2 or TRBV6-3, the J call TRBJ2-7, with TRBD1 matching 8 bases. From germline, CDR1 is MNHEY and CDR2 SVGEGT. V was pared by 6 bases and J by 2 bases, with 9 bases of the junction left unmatched. The CDR3 covers 15 residues. Written as DNA, the CDR3 is TGTGCCAGCAGAGTTACAGGGGGTCTCACCTACGAGCAGTACTTC. Protein product: CASRVTGGLTYEQYF.

This clonotype was observed many times. V is TRBV6-2 or TRBV6-3 and J is TRBJ1-5, with D perhaps matching TRBD1 (5 bases). V lost 2 bases, J lost 5 bases, and 25 bases lay in between. The germline V gene has CDR1 MNHEY and CDR2 SVGEGT. The CDR3 has 19 residues. The CDR3 loop reads CASSYNSATFSGGHQPQHF. For the CDR3, the DNA is TGTGCCAGCAGTTACAACTCCGCGACCTTTTCGGGGGGTCATCAGCCCCAGCATTTT.

This chain connects TRBV20-1 to TRBJ1-1, with 7 bases aligning to TRBD1. With 1 base clipped from V and 0 bases from J, the junction kept 8 bases outside the gene matches. Germline-derived CDR1 and CDR2 are DFQATT and SNEGSKA (reference sequence). The CDR3 covers 16 residues. CDR3 amino acids: CSARGARGGMNTEAFF. CDR3 nucleotides: TGCAGTGCTAGAGGTGCCAGGGGGGGGATGAACACTGAAGCTTTCTTT.

The rearrangement joins TRBV28 to TRBJ1-1; D is perhaps TRBD1 (5 bases). The germline V and J ends were trimmed by 8 bases and 4 bases, with 14 bases remaining between them. Germline values: CDR1 MDHEN, CDR2 SYDVKM. The CDR3 is 13 amino acids. Here the CDR3 DNA reads TGTGCCAGCGTCACCAGGGTCGCCACTGAAGCTTTCTTT. The encoded protein is CASVTRVATEAFF.

Many counts were recorded for this clonotype. At one boundary the junction diverges from the germline segment, which might be a read error. This sequence joins TRBV6-1 and TRBJ1-1, with no clear D. Germline V gene data show CDR1 as MNHNS and CDR2 as SASEGT. The CDR3 extends over 13 amino acids. CDR3 protein: CASSGSRNTEAFF. The CDR3 nucleotides are TGCGCCAGCAGTGGTTCGAGGAACACTGAAGCTTTCTTT.